The 18 T cell receptor beta chains below all came from one sample that was sequenced in a study of CD8 T cells in Susac syndrome. After extraction with the RNeasy kit, roughly 0.5 to 1 ug of the RNA was reverse transcribed using random hexamers. One entry per CDR3 protein results from TCRdb running MiXCR on the immunoSEQ multiplex PCR reads. The repertoire holds some 190,000 distinct CDR3 sequences, with roughly 94% as singletons. The sample consisted of CD4+ T cells from PBMCs. All receptors come from a human donor in good health.

CDR3 residues: CASSFLGSGANVLTF. In DNA, the CDR3 is TGTGCCAGCAGTTTTTTGGGCTCTGGGGCCAACGTCCTGACTTTC. The chain joins TRBV27 to TRBJ2-6; D gene uncertain. Per the germline V gene, CDR1 is MNHEY and CDR2 is SMNVEV (reference sequence). Trimming removed 3 bases from V and 0 bases from J, with 6 bases in between. The CDR3 extends over 15 amino acids.

The chain uses TRBV7-2 and TRBJ2-5; D might be TRBD1 or TRBD2, each matching 5 bases. Germline V gene lookup returns CDR1 SGHTA and CDR2 FQGNSA. The CDR3 spans 17 residues. Deletions cut 1 base from V and 5 bases from J, with 20 bases between. CDR3 amino acids: CASSLGGSGWRGETQYF. The CDR3 DNA is TGTGCCAGCAGCTTAGGAGGTTCAGGGTGGAGAGGGGAGACCCAGTACTTC.

The chain combines TRBV29-1 with TRBJ2-7, with TRBD1 matching over 8 bases. Germline V gene lookup returns CDR1 SQVTM and CDR2 ANQGSEA. With 6 bases clipped from V and 5 bases from J, the junction kept 6 bases outside the gene matches. CDR3 length equals 12 residues. The CDR3 here is CSVRTGIHEQYF. CDR3 DNA: TGCAGCGTGAGGACAGGGATCCACGAGCAGTACTTC.

The count of this clonotype is one. The chain joins TRBV20-1 to TRBJ1-5; maybe TRBD1 (5 bases). Trimming left V 5 bases short and J 7 bases short, with 15 bases between. Germline CDR1 is DFQATT and CDR2 is SNEGSKA (reference sequence). This CDR3 contains 13 residues. As DNA, the CDR3 is TGCAGTGCTCCTCTCGGAGGGGCCCAGCCCCAGCATTTT. Amino acids: CSAPLGGAQPQHF.

V is TRBV11-3 and J is TRBJ2-7; D perhaps matches TRBD2 (6 bases). Deletions cut 3 bases from V and 6 bases from J, with 12 bases between. Germline V gene sequence: CDR1 SGHNT, CDR2 YENEEA. The CDR3 totals 13 residues. The CDR3 DNA reads as TGTGCCAGCAGCTTGGACTTGGAGGGCGAGCAGTACTTC. Encoded protein: CASSLDLEGEQYF. Together with reference TRBV11-3 and TRBJ2-7, the CDR3 gives the full variable domain: EAGVVQSPRYKIIEKKQPVAFWCNPISGHNTLYWYLQNLGQGPELLIRYENEEAVDDSQLPKDRFSAERLKGVDSTLKIQPAELGDSAVYLCASSLDLEGEQYFGPGTRLTVT.

V is TRBV7-3 and J is TRBJ1-1; 9 bases align to TRBD1. The CDR3 loop spans 15 amino acids. With 2 bases clipped from V and 5 bases from J, the junction kept 6 bases outside the gene matches. Germline CDR1 reads SGHTA; CDR2 reads FQGTGA. In DNA form, the CDR3 reads TGTGCCAGCAGCTTATCCGGGACAGGGCTGACTGAAGCTTTCTTT. Translation gives CASSLSGTGLTEAFF.

The V and J genes are TRBV7-2 and TRBJ2-3; D may be TRBD2 (6 bases). V lost 6 bases to trimming and J lost 6 bases, with 13 bases between them. Germline V lookup: CDR1 SGHTA, CDR2 FQGNSA. The CDR3 runs to 13 residues. CDR3: CASRWLGGDTQYF. CDR3 nucleotides: TGTGCCAGCAGGTGGCTAGGAGGGGATACGCAGTATTTT.

The rearrangement joins TRBV3-1 to TRBJ2-1, with D perhaps matching TRBD2 (6 bases). This CDR3 spans 16 amino acids. V lost 3 bases and J 0 bases, leaving 12 bases between the germline ends. The germline V gene has CDR1 LGHDT and CDR2 YNNKEL (reference sequence). CDR3 DNA sequence: TGTGCCAGCAGCCACGAACTAGCCAACTCCTACAATGAGCAGTTCTTC. This encodes CASSHELANSYNEQFF.

The chain employs TRBV15 and TRBJ2-2; unclear D gene. Looked up from germline, CDR1 is LNHNV and CDR2 is YYDKDF (reference sequence). Deletions cut 9 bases from V and 5 bases from J, with 7 bases between. CDR3 length: 11 amino acids. The CDR3 DNA reads as TGTGCCACAGGGTGGACCGGGGAGCTGTTTTTT. The encoded protein is CATGWTGELFF.

This clonotype showed up just a few times. The J gene is TRBJ2-7, the V gene TRBV7-2; 7 bases are shared with TRBD2. The germline CDR1 and CDR2 sequences are SGHTA and FQGNSA. The CDR3 runs 14 residues. V lost 2 bases to trimming and J lost 1 base; unmatched junction nucleotides: 2. The CDR3 spells CASSLTSASYEQYF. The CDR3, as DNA: TGTGCCAGCAGCTTAACTAGCGCTTCCTACGAGCAGTACTTC.

The chain joins TRBV19 to TRBJ1-1; possible D gene TRBD1, 5 bases. This CDR3 spans 13 amino acids. Germline-derived CDR1 and CDR2 are LNHDA and SQIVND (reference sequence). The V gene lost 3 bases and the J gene lost 8 bases, with 13 bases spanning the gap. The CDR3 sequence is CASSIRQSQEAFF. The CDR3 region has the DNA TGTGCCAGTAGTATCCGACAGTCTCAGGAAGCTTTCTTT.

The J gene is TRBJ2-7, the V gene TRBV3-1; no clear D. The V gene's germline CDR1 is LGHDT and CDR2 YNNKEL (reference sequence). CDR3 length: 15 residues. The V and J ends lost 1 base and 6 bases respectively, with 16 bases between them. The CDR3 DNA is TGTGCCAGCAGCCAAGGTGGCGGAGCCCTCTTCGAGCAGTACTTC. This gives the protein CASSQGGGALFEQYF.

The V call is TRBV25-1, the J call TRBJ1-4; the D is unclear. Looked up from germline, CDR1 is MGHDK and CDR2 is SYGVNS. V lost 5 bases and J lost 8, with 6 bases in between. The CDR3 extends over 11 amino acids. Written as DNA, the CDR3 is TGTGCCAGCAGTATGGGGGAAAAACTGTTTTTT. Translating it yields CASSMGEKLFF.

This clonotype came up a few times. The chain carries TRBV11-2 and TRBJ2-5; 8 bases map to TRBD1. The CDR3 sequence is 12 residues long. V shed 5 bases and J 5 bases; nucleotides not matched to a gene: 1. From germline, CDR1 is SGHAT and CDR2 FQNNGV. The CDR3 bases are TGTGCCAGCAGCCGGGACAGGGAGACCCAGTACTTC. Translation: CASSRDRETQYF.

This clonotype was detected only once. J is TRBJ1-5 and V is TRBV30; 8 bases map to TRBD1. From germline, CDR1 is GTSNPN and CDR2 SVGIG (reference sequence). CDR3 length equals 16 residues. The V segment lost 2 bases and the J segment 7 bases; nucleotides outside the gene matches: 13. The CDR3 DNA reads TGTGCCTGGAGTCGAACGGACAGGGTTACCGAGCAGCCCCAGCATTTT. It yields the protein CAWSRTDRVTEQPQHF.

The gene calls are TRBV4-1 and TRBJ2-3, with D possibly TRBD1 on 5 matching bases. The V and J ends lost 0 bases and 4 bases respectively, with 14 bases between them. This CDR3 is 16 amino acids long. Looked up from germline, CDR1 is MGHRA and CDR2 is YSYEKL. The CDR3, as DNA: TGCGCCAGCAGCCAAGAAACACCCAGGGTTGCAGATACGCAGTATTTT. Encoded protein: CASSQETPRVADTQYF.

The chain is built from TRBV19 and TRBJ2-7; 13 bases are a match to TRBD2. Trimming removed 5 bases from V and 3 bases from J; junction bases left unmatched: 4. From germline, CDR1 is LNHDA and CDR2 SQIVND (reference sequence). The CDR3 loop spans 15 amino acids. In DNA form, the CDR3 reads TGTGCCAGTAGTGAGACTAGCGGGAGGTTCTACGAGCAGTACTTC. Protein: CASSETSGRFYEQYF.

The gene calls are TRBV15 and TRBJ2-1; TRBD2 aligns across 10 bases. The ends lost 0 bases at V and 7 bases at J; junction bases unmatched: 6. CDR3 length: 16 residues. Germline V CDR1 and CDR2: LNHNV, YYDKDF (reference sequence). CDR3 nucleotides: TGTGCCACCAGCAGAGATGGGCTAGCGGGAGTAAATGAGCAGTTCTTC. The encoded protein is CATSRDGLAGVNEQFF.